This T cell receptor beta chain came from a study of shared clonotypes between healthy human individuals. Study as a whole: The plates for each donor numbered three CD4 naive, three CD4 memory, two CD8 naive and one CD8 memory.

Researchers ran the assay at a deep level. The method was immunoSEQ multiplex PCR; TCRdb's version includes in-frame clones alone and lacks a portion of them. The sample shows 2 million to 2.5 million clones, just under 95% of them seen only once. Naive CD8 cells lacked CD45RO, underwent positive selection for CCR7 and left out terminally differentiated effector memory CD45RA+ cells. The CDR3 sequence is 15 residues long. CDR1 MNHEY and CDR2 SMNVEV come from the germline V gene (reference sequence). After removal of 9 bases from V and 6 bases from J, the junction contained 12 bases not matched to a gene.

Sequenced material: naive CD8+ T cells sorted from blood. The chain links TRBV27 to TRBJ2-1; 9 positions agree with TRBD2. The sequence was obtained from a man aged 18 to 30 in good health. This chain's CDR3 is CASRSGGGALNEQFF. DNA for the CDR3: TGTGCCAGTCGCTCGGGCGGGGGGGCCCTCAATGAGCAGTTCTTC.